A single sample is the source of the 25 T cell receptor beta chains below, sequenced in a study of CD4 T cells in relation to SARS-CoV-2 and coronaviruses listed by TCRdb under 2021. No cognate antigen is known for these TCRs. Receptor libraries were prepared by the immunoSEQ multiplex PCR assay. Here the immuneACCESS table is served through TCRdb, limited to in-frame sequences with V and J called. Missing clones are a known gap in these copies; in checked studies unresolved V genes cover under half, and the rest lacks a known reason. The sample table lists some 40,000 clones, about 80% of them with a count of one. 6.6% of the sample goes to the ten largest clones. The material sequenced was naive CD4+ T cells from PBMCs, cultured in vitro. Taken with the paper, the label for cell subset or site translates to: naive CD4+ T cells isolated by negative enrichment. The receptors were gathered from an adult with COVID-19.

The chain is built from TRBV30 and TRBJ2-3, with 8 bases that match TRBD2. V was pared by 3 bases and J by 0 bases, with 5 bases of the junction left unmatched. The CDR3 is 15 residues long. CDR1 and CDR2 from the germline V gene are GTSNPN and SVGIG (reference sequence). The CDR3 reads CAWRAASGSTDTQYF. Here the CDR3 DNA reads TGTGCCTGGAGAGCCGCTAGCGGGAGCACAGATACGCAGTATTTT.

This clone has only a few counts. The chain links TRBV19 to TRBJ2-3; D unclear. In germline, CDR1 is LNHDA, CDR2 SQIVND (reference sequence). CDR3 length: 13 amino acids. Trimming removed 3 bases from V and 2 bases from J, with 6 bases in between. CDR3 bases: TGTGCCAGTAGTATTGGCACCACAGATACGCAGTATTTT. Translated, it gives CASSIGTTDTQYF. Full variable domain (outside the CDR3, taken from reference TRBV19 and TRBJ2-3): DGGITQSPKYLFRKEGQNVTLSCEQNLNHDAMYWYRQDPGQGLRLIYYSQIVNDFQKGDIAEGYSVSREKKESFPLTVTSAQKNPTAFYLCASSIGTTDTQYFGPGTRLTVL.

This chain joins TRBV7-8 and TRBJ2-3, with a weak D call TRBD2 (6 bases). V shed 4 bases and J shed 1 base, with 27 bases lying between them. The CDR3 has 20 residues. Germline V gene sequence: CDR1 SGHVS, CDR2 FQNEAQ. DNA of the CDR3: TGTGCCAGCAGCTCGCGCGTGGGGAAGGGAGGTACGAGAGGCACAGATACGCAGTATTTT. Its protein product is CASSSRVGKGGTRGTDTQYF.

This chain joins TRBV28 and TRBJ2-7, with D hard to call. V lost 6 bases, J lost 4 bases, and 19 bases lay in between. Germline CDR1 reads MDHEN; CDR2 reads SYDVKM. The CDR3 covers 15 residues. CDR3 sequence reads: CASSLAGFLPYEQYF. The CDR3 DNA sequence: TGTGCCAGCAGCTTGGCCGGCTTCCTTCCATACGAGCAGTACTTC.

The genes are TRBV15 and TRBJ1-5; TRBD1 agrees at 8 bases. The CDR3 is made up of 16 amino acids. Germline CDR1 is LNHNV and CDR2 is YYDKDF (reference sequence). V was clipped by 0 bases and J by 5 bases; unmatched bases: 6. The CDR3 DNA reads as TGTGCCACCAGCAGAGAGGGCAGGGGGCCGCATCAGCCCCAGCATTTT. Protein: CATSREGRGPHQPQHF.

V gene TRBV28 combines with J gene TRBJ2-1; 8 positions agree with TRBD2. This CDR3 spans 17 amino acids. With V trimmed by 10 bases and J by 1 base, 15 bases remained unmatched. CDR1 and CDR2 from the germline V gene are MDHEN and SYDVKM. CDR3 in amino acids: CANRTSVAGGSYNEQFF. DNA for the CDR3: TGTGCCAACAGGACCTCTGTGGCGGGAGGTTCCTACAATGAGCAGTTCTTC. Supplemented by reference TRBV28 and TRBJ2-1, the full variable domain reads DVKVTQSSRYLVKRTGEKVFLECVQDMDHENMFWYRQDPGLGLRLIYFSYDVKMKEKGDIPEGYSVSREKKERFSLILESASTNQTSMYLCANRTSVAGGSYNEQFFGPGTRLTVL.

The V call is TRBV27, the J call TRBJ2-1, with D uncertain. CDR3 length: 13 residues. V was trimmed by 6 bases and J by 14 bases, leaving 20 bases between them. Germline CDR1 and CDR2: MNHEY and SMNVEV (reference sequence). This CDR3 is CASRSLHVQPEFF. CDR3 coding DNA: TGTGCCAGCAGGTCGTTGCATGTACAACCGGAGTTCTTC.

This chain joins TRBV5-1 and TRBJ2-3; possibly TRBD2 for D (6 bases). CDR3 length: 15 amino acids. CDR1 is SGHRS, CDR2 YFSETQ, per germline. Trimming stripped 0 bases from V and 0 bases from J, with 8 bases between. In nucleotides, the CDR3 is TGCGCCAGCAGCTTGGAGGAGGGAAGCACAGATACGCAGTATTTT. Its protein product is CASSLEEGSTDTQYF.

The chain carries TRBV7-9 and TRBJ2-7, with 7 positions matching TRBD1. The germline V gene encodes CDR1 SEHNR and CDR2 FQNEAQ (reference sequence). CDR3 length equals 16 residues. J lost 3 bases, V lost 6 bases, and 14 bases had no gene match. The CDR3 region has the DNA TGTGCCAGCAGTCCGCCCAGAAGGCAGGGGGACTACGAGCAGTACTTC. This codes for CASSPPRRQGDYEQYF.

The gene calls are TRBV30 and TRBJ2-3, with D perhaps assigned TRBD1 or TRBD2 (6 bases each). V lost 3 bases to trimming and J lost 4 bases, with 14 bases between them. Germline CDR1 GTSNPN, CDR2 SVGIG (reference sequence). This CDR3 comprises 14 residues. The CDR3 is CAWRNRVAADTQYF. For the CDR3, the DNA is TGTGCCTGGAGAAACAGGGTAGCGGCAGATACGCAGTATTTT.

CDR3 residues: CASSQAGTLNTGELFF. The CDR3 DNA reads as TGCGCCAGCAGCCAAGCCGGGACACTAAACACCGGGGAGCTGTTTTTT. The genes are TRBV4-1 and TRBJ2-2, with a tentative D call TRBD1 (6 bases). The CDR3 runs to 16 residues. V was trimmed by 1 base and J by 2 bases, leaving 11 bases between them. Per the germline V gene, CDR1 is MGHRA and CDR2 is YSYEKL.

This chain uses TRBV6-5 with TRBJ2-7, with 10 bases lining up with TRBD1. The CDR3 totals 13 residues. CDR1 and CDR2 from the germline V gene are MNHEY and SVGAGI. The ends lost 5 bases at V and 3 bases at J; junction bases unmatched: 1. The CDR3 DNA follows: TGTGCCAGCAGTCGGGACAGGGGCTACGAGCAGTACTTC. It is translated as CASSRDRGYEQYF.

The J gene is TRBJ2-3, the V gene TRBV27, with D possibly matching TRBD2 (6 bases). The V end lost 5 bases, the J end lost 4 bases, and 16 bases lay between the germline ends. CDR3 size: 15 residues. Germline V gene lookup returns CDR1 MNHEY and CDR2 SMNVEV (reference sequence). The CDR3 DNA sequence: TGTGCCAGCAGTCGCGGGAACTGGCCGGCAGATACGCAGTATTTT. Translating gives CASSRGNWPADTQYF.

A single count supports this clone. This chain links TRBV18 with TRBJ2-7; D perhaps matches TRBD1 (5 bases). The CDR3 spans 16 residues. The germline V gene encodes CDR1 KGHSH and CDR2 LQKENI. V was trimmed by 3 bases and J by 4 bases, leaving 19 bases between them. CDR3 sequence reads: CASSPGRVGLVYEQYF. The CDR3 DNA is TGTGCCAGCTCACCGGGCAGGGTTGGGCTCGTTTACGAGCAGTACTTC.

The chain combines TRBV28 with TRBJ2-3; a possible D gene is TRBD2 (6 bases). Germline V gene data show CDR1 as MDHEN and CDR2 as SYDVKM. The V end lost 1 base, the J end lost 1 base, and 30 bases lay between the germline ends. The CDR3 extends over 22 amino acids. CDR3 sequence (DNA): TGTGCCAGCAGTTTATACCCCTTGACAGACGCCCCCGGGGGTAGCGGCACAGATACGCAGTATTTT. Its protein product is CASSLYPLTDAPGGSGTDTQYF.

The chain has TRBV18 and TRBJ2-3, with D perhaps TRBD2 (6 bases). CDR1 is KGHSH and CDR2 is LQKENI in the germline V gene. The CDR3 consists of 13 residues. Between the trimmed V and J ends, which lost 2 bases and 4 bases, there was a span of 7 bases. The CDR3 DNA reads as TGTGCCAGCTCACCAGGGGAGGCAGATACGCAGTATTTT. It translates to CASSPGEADTQYF.

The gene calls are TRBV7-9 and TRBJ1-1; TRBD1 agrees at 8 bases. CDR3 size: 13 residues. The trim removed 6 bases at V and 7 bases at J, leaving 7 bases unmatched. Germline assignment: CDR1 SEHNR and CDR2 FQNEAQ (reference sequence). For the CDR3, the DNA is TGTGCCAGCAGTAGATTACAGGGGGATGAAGCTTTCTTT. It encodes CASSRLQGDEAFF. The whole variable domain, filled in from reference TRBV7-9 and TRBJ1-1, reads DTGVSQNPRHKITKRGQNVTFRCDPISEHNRLYWYRQTLGQGPEFLTYFQNEAQLEKSRLLSDRFSAERPKGSFSTLEIQRTEQGDSAMYLCASSRLQGDEAFFGQGTRLTVV.

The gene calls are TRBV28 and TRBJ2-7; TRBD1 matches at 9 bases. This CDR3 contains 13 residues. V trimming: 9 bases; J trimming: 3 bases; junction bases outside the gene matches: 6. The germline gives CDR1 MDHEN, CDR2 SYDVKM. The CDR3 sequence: CASGTTGGYEQYF. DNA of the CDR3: TGTGCCAGTGGTACGACAGGGGGCTACGAGCAGTACTTC.

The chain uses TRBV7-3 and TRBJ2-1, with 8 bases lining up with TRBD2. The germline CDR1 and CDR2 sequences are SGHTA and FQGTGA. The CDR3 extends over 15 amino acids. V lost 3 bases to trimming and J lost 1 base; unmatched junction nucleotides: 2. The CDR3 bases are TGTGCCAGCAGCTTCAGCGGGAGTTCCTACAATGAGCAGTTCTTC. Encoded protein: CASSFSGSSYNEQFF.

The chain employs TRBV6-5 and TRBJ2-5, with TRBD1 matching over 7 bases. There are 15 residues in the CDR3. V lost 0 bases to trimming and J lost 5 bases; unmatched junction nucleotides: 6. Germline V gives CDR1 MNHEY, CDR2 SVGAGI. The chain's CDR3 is CASSYSRGRGETQYF. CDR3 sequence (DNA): TGTGCCAGCAGTTACTCGAGGGGGCGAGGGGAGACCCAGTACTTC.

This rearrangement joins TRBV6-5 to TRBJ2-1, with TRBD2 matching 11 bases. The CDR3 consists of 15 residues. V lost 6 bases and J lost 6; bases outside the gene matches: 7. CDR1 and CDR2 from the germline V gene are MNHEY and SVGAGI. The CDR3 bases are TGTGCCAGCAGCCGCGGACTAGCGGGCTCCAATGAGCAGTTCTTC. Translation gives CASSRGLAGSNEQFF.

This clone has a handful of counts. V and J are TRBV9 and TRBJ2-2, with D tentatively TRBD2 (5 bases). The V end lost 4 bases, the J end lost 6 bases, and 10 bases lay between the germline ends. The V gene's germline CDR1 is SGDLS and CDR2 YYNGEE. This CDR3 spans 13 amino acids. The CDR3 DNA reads TGTGCCAGCAGCCCAGCGGTGTCCGGGGAGCTGTTTTTT. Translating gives CASSPAVSGELFF.

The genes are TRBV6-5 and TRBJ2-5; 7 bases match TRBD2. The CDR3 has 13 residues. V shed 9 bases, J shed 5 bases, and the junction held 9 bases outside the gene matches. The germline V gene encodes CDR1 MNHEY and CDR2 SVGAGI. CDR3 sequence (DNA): TGTGCCAGTTCTAGCGGAGGCCGGGAGACCCAGTACTTC. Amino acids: CASSSGGRETQYF.

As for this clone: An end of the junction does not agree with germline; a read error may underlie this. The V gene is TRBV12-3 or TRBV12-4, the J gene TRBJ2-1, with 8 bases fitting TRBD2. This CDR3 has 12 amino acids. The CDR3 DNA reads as TGTGCCAGCAGGTTAGCGGGACCTGAGCAGTTCTTC. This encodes CASRLAGPEQFF.

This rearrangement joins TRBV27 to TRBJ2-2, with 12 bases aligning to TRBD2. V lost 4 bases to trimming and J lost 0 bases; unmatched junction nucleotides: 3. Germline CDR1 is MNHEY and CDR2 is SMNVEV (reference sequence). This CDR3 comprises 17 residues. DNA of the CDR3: TGTGCCAGCAGTTCCCTAGCGGGAGGGACGAACACCGGGGAGCTGTTTTTT. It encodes CASSSLAGGTNTGELFF.